The clone carrying this T cell receptor (beta chain) was observed a few times. As handled by the study authors: Amplified reference gene primers provided the basis for estimating nucleated cell counts. Data came from immunoSEQ multiplex PCR; TCRdb stores just in-frame clones and leaves some out. The V and J calls and clone size are taken from that table; D and trimming were inferred from the DNA. The table records a few hundred thousand clones, around 82% of them present only once. This specimen belongs to a study of blood T cell repertoires in COVID-19. About the study: Some COVID-19 samples were acute and others convalescent; all came from the United States, Italy and Spain. Nucleic acid was either cDNA or gDNA, and it came from T cells, B-cell-depleted T cells, or PBMCs.

J was trimmed by 9 bases and V by 6 bases; bases with no gene match: 7. The germline CDR1 and CDR2 sequences are MDHEN and SYDVKM. CDR3 length: 14 residues. The sample was peripheral blood. The chain has TRBV28 and TRBJ1-6; 8 nucleotides align to TRBD1. This clonotype was sampled from a person between 65 and 79 years old with COVID-19, enrolled during active disease. The chain's CDR3 is CASRPGQGVSPLHF. Here the CDR3 DNA reads TGTGCCAGCAGACCCGGACAGGGCGTTTCACCCCTCCACTTT.